The 6 T cell receptor beta chains below all came from one sample that was sequenced in a study of T cell repertoires in cytomegalovirus infection. A single record per CDR3 protein comes from TCRdb applying MiXCR to the reads. The table shows around 100,000 distinct CDR3 sequences, with around 40% occurring only once. These receptors' antigens are unknown. Sample: CD8+ T cells from cultured PBMCs, taken from culture after CMV antigen stimulation. These receptors all come from a human donor in good health (CMV status not recorded). Some clones in this sample may be carry-over from other donors' samples.

The V and J genes are TRBV29-1 and TRBJ2-7; TRBD1 agrees at 7 bases. Germline lookup yields CDR1 SQVTM and CDR2 ANQGSEA. CDR3 length: 14 amino acids. The trim removed 2 bases at V and 3 bases at J, leaving 7 bases unmatched. The CDR3 is CSVEIPGQSYEQYF. CDR3 sequence (DNA): TGCAGCGTTGAAATCCCGGGACAGAGCTACGAGCAGTACTTC.

V gene TRBV7-9 combines with J gene TRBJ2-5, with 14 positions matching TRBD2. The CDR3 is 16 amino acids. Germline lookup yields CDR1 SEHNR and CDR2 FQNEAQ (reference sequence). The ends lost 2 bases at V and 3 bases at J; junction bases unmatched: 2. The CDR3: CASSLTGLAGEETQYF. The CDR3 nucleotides are TGTGCCAGCAGCTTAACGGGACTAGCGGGGGAAGAGACCCAGTACTTC.

Worth noting for this clonotype: A read error may produce the germline difference seen at one junction end. Written as DNA, the CDR3 is TGTGCCAGCAGTTCCCCCAACAGTGAAGCTTTCTTT. It is translated as CASSSPNSEAFF. The chain links TRBV12-3 or TRBV12-4 to TRBJ1-1; D not certain. The CDR3 loop spans 12 amino acids.

The V gene is TRBV12-3 or TRBV12-4, the J gene TRBJ2-1, with a weak D call TRBD2 (6 bases). V lost 6 bases, J lost 7 bases, and 16 bases lay in between. The CDR3 totals 14 residues. CDR3 sequence: CASRPGTRYNEQFF. The CDR3 DNA reads TGTGCCAGCAGACCCGGGACTCGATATAATGAGCAGTTCTTC.

V gene TRBV19 combines with J gene TRBJ1-1; 7 nucleotides line up with TRBD1. Germline lookup yields CDR1 LNHDA and CDR2 SQIVND (reference sequence). J gave up 1 base and V 4 bases, and 3 bases lay outside the gene matches. This CDR3 comprises 14 residues. The DNA for the CDR3 is TGTGCCAGTAGTAACGACAGGGCGAACACTGAAGCTTTCTTT. Encoded protein: CASSNDRANTEAFF. The entire variable domain, with the rest obtained from reference TRBV19 and TRBJ1-1, is as follows: DGGITQSPKYLFRKEGQNVTLSCEQNLNHDAMYWYRQDPGQGLRLIYYSQIVNDFQKGDIAEGYSVSREKKESFPLTVTSAQKNPTAFYLCASSNDRANTEAFFGQGTRLTVV.

CDR3 DNA: TGTGCCAGCAGTCCCGTCCTAGGATGGCGGAACACCGGGGAGCTGTTTTTT. Encoded protein: CASSPVLGWRNTGELFF. V is TRBV12-3 or TRBV12-4 and J is TRBJ2-2; D gene uncertain. Trimming took off 5 bases at V and 1 base at J, with 17 bases between the two ends. The CDR3 extends over 17 amino acids.